This entry lists 12 T cell receptor beta chains sequenced from one sample in a study of CD8 T cells in ankylosing spondylitis (TCRdb year 2017). The library was produced with 5' RACE. These reads were obtained on an Illumina HiSeq 2500. TCRdb trimmed the raw reads at Q25, called clones with MiXCR and kept productive beta chains. Rows with one shared CDR3 protein collapse into an entry with the most common genes and DNA. The sample table holds 200,000 to 300,000 distinct CDR3 sequences, of which 7.5% to 9% were seen once. The top ten hold 6.5% to 7% of the sample. What was sequenced was blood, either unsorted or a sorted T cell fraction (not recorded which). These receptors all stem from a male donor with ankylosing spondylitis or in good health (not recorded which).

This clonotype came up many times. The chain is built from TRBV6-5 and TRBJ2-3; D perhaps matches TRBD1 (6 bases). V lost 2 bases and J lost 0, with 18 bases in between. Germline CDR1 MNHEY, CDR2 SVGAGI. This CDR3 contains 18 residues. The CDR3 here is CASSYKGLGGTSTDTQYF. In DNA form, the CDR3 reads TGTGCCAGCAGTTACAAGGGTTTAGGGGGAACTAGCACAGATACGCAGTATTTT.

This clonotype was detected ten times or more. V and J are TRBV7-9 and TRBJ1-1, with D uncertain. V shed 5 bases and J shed 1 base, with 20 bases lying between them. CDR1 is SEHNR and CDR2 is FQNEAQ in the germline V gene (reference sequence). The CDR3 totals 17 residues. CDR3 coding DNA: TGTGCCAGCAGCGGGAGAGGGAAAATCGGGCCGAACACTGAAGCTTTCTTT. Amino acids: CASSGRGKIGPNTEAFF.

This clonotype was detected many times. V and J are TRBV12-3 or TRBV12-4 and TRBJ2-5, with TRBD2 identical over 10 bases. Trimming at V came to 2 bases and at J to 4 bases, leaving 4 bases not matched to a gene. CDR3 length: 15 residues. CDR3 coding DNA: TGTGCCAGCAGTTTACTAGCGGGAGTGGTAGAGACCCAGTACTTC. Its translation is CASSLLAGVVETQYF.

In its sample, this clonotype was seen many times. V gene TRBV12-3 or TRBV12-4 combines with J gene TRBJ1-2; 7 bases line up with TRBD1. With 8 bases clipped from V and 2 bases from J, the junction kept 5 bases outside the gene matches. The CDR3 is made up of 13 amino acids. CDR3 residues: CASAPDRNYGYTF. For the CDR3, the DNA is TGTGCCAGCGCCCCGGACAGGAACTATGGCTACACCTTC.

This clonotype was observed a few times. The chain is built from TRBV12-3 or TRBV12-4 and TRBJ2-7; D not resolved. Trimming cost V 1 base and J 3 bases, with 10 bases left between them. The CDR3 totals 14 residues. For the CDR3, the DNA is TGTGCCAGCAGTTTAGAAGGCACTTACTACGAGCAGTACTTC. This encodes CASSLEGTYYEQYF.

This clonotype occurred many times. This chain joins TRBV12-3 or TRBV12-4 and TRBJ1-2, with a weak D call TRBD1 (6 bases). The CDR3 sequence is 13 residues long. V lost 6 bases and J lost 0, with 8 bases in between. The CDR3 region is CASRGTTNYGYTF. In DNA form, the CDR3 reads TGTGCCAGCAGAGGGACAACTAACTATGGCTACACCTTC.

Concerning this clonotype: A much larger clone is a single base away; this may be a read error. The gene calls are TRBV20-1 and TRBJ1-5; no reliable D call. The germline V gene has CDR1 DFQATT and CDR2 SNEGSKA (reference sequence). Trimming stripped 3 bases from V and 4 bases from J, with 4 bases between. CDR3 length: 11 residues. Written as DNA, the CDR3 is TGCAGTGCTAGGTTTAATCAGCCCCAGCATTTT. Amino acids: CSARFNQPQHF.

DNA of the CDR3: TGTGCCAGTACCCTTACTCGGAGTCGGTATAGCAATCAGCCCCAGCATTTT. It specifies CASTLTRSRYSNQPQHF. This chain uses TRBV19 with TRBJ1-5; D call uncertain. Germline loops: CDR1 LNHDA, CDR2 SQIVND (reference sequence). The ends were cut back, 7 bases at V and 0 bases at J, with 19 bases in the middle. CDR3 length: 17 amino acids.

The V and J genes are TRBV20-1 and TRBJ2-2; TRBD2 matches at 14 bases. In germline, CDR1 is DFQATT, CDR2 SNEGSKA (reference sequence). Unmatched junction bases numbered 3, after V lost 3 bases and J lost 3 bases. The CDR3 loop spans 16 amino acids. The CDR3 DNA sequence: TGCAGTGCTAGTGCGGGACTAGCGGGAGACACCGGGGAGCTGTTTTTT. Translated: CSASAGLAGDTGELFF.

This clonotype was counted ten times or more. The chain carries TRBV7-6 and TRBJ1-1; D is possibly TRBD1 (6 bases). The CDR3 is 18 amino acids. CDR1 is SGHVS and CDR2 is FNYEAQ in the germline V gene. V lost 4 bases, J lost 0 bases, and 21 bases lay in between. The CDR3 nucleotides read TGTGCCAGCAGCTCTATTGGGGGCGCGCTTCATATGAACACTGAAGCTTTCTTT. It encodes CASSSIGGALHMNTEAFF.

Only a few counts were recorded for this clonotype. This rearrangement joins TRBV20-1 to TRBJ2-7; 8 bases line up with TRBD2. Germline CDR1 reads DFQATT; CDR2 reads SNEGSKA (reference sequence). The CDR3 length is 14 residues. V trimming: 2 bases; J trimming: 1 base; junction bases outside the gene matches: 4. Here the CDR3 reads CSARSTSGSYEQYF. DNA of the CDR3: TGCAGTGCTAGATCAACTAGCGGATCCTACGAGCAGTACTTC.

The CDR3 DNA follows: TGTGCCAGCAGTTACTCGAAACAGTTAAACATTCAGTACTTC. Amino acid sequence: CASSYSKQLNIQYF. The genes are TRBV6-5 and TRBJ2-4, with D unclear. This CDR3 contains 14 residues. V was cut by 0 bases and J by 6 bases, with 9 bases left in between. From germline, CDR1 is MNHEY and CDR2 SVGAGI.